What follows are 2 T cell receptor beta chains derived from one specimen sequenced in a study of cytomegalovirus exposure and HLA in healthy donors. The PCR made use of 60 Vbeta and 13 Jbeta primers. Using immunoSEQ multiplex PCR, the repertoire was profiled, and TCRdb retains in-frame clones only, with some absent. The sample consists of over 150,000 clones, about 74% of them appearing once. The specimen sequenced was PBMCs. The receptors were gathered from a woman between 35 and 50 years old in good health and CMV-seronegative.

This clone was observed a single time. This rearrangement joins TRBV11-3 to TRBJ2-7, with TRBD2 matching over 9 bases. The CDR3 is 15 amino acids. Germline V lookup: CDR1 SGHNT, CDR2 YENEEA. V trimming: 5 bases; J trimming: 3 bases; junction bases outside the gene matches: 8. CDR3 protein: CASSRRLAGYYEQYF. Written as DNA, the CDR3 is TGTGCCAGCAGCCGAAGGCTAGCGGGGTACTACGAGCAGTACTTC.

The rearrangement links TRBV5-3 to TRBJ1-6, with D hard to call. TRBV5-3 carries the ORF label, with uncertain function. This CDR3 comprises 15 residues. With 1 base removed from V and 9 bases from J, the gap between germline ends came to 14 bases. CDR3 sequence (DNA): TGTGCCAGAAGCTTGATTTTAGAGGGAGGTTCACCCCTCCACTTT. Amino acid sequence: CARSLILEGGSPLHF.